This T cell receptor beta chain was sequenced during a study of blood T cell repertoires in COVID-19. About the study: Samples taken during acute and convalescent COVID-19 were collected in the United States, Italy and Spain.

Trimming pared 2 bases from V and 1 base from J, leaving 12 bases between. This CDR3 has 16 residues. From germline, CDR1 is MNHEY and CDR2 SVGAGI. In the study's own analysis: Counts of nucleated cells, estimated from reference gene primer amplification, were obtained. Here immunoSEQ multiplex PCR was the method, and the copy in TCRdb shows in-frame clones only, minus some. V and J calls and clone size are copied from that table; D and trimming were computed from the DNA. Here the sample spans over 100,000 clones, about nine tenths being singletons. Sequences were obtained from peripheral blood. J is TRBJ2-4 and V is TRBV6-5; a possible D gene is TRBD1 (6 bases). This TCR derives from a human donor in a cohort sampled during active COVID-19. The CDR3, as DNA: TGTGCCAGCAGTTACCGGACAGAGACCGCCAAAAACATTCAGTACTTC. Translated: CASSYRTETAKNIQYF.